The 5 T cell receptor beta chains below all came from one sample that was sequenced in a study of OX40 agonist ivuxolimab in advanced cancers. Profiled with immunoSEQ multiplex PCR; TCRdb holds only in-frame clones, not every one. The data hold roughly 50,000 clones, with about 81% observed a single time. Sequences were derived from CD4+ or CD8+ T cells sorted from blood, sampled in a trial of the OX40 agonist ivuxolimab. The source is an adult with an advanced solid tumor such as melanoma, head and neck, liver or kidney cancer.

The chain has TRBV2 and TRBJ2-7; D not resolved. The CDR3 consists of 14 residues. V shed 3 bases and J shed 1 base, with 10 bases lying between them. Germline V gives CDR1 SNHLY, CDR2 FYNNEI. This chain's CDR3 is CASSDVADSYEQYF. CDR3 nucleotide sequence: TGTGCCAGCAGTGATGTCGCGGATTCCTACGAGCAGTACTTC.

V and J are TRBV5-4 and TRBJ1-1; 12 nucleotides match TRBD1. The ends lost 4 bases at V and 5 bases at J; junction bases unmatched: 3. The CDR3 totals 14 residues. CDR1 and CDR2 from the germline V gene are SGHNT and YYREEE (reference sequence). The CDR3 DNA reads as TGTGCCAGCAGCGGGACAGGGGGCATAACTGAAGCTTTCTTT. As protein: CASSGTGGITEAFF.

V usage is TRBV5-1 and J usage is TRBJ1-1; TRBD1 agrees at 8 bases. The CDR3 spans 14 residues. In germline, CDR1 is SGHRS, CDR2 YFSETQ. V shed 5 bases, J shed 5 bases, and the junction held 8 bases outside the gene matches. CDR3 in DNA: TGCGCCAGCAGGGCCCAGGGGGCGCTTACTGAAGCTTTCTTT. This gives the protein CASRAQGALTEAFF.

The V gene is TRBV7-2, the J gene TRBJ2-7, with D maybe TRBD2 (7 bases). The germline gives CDR1 SGHTA, CDR2 FQGNSA. V was cut by 5 bases and J by 2 bases, with 13 bases left in between. The CDR3 contains 14 residues. The CDR3 here is CASSGGRGTYEQYF. Written as DNA, the CDR3 is TGTGCCAGCAGCGGAGGGAGGGGGACCTACGAGCAGTACTTC.

The chain couples TRBV5-1 to TRBJ2-2; 7 bases agree with TRBD1. The CDR3 covers 15 residues. Germline-derived CDR1 and CDR2 are SGHRS and YFSETQ. Trimming removed 4 bases from V and 3 bases from J; junction bases left unmatched: 6. The CDR3 bases are TGCGCCAGCAGCGTAACCGGGACAGACACCGGGGAGCTGTTTTTT. This encodes CASSVTGTDTGELFF.